The T cell receptor beta chain described here comes from a study of CD8 T cells in Susac syndrome. TCR beta was sequenced from blood CD8+ and CD4+ T cells. In the multiple sclerosis control group, patients were treatment-naive and had stable or active relapsing-remitting disease. Random hexamers were used to reverse transcribe about 0.45 to 1 ug of RNA. TCRdb reanalysed the immunoSEQ multiplex PCR reads using MiXCR and keeps one entry per CDR3 protein. Of about 400,000 distinct CDR3 sequences detected, 75% to 90% appear once; the ten largest clones hold under 0.15%. Between the trimmed V and J ends, which lost 3 bases and 7 bases, there was a span of 12 bases. The CDR3 covers 14 residues.

This clonotype originated in a human donor with multiple sclerosis. Material: CD8+ T cells from PBMCs. The chain carries TRBV12-3 or TRBV12-4 and TRBJ1-4; D possibly corresponds to TRBD1 (6 bases). CDR3 DNA: TGTGCCAGCAGTTTGGACAGTGTGACTGAAAAACTGTTTTTT. It codes for CASSLDSVTEKLFF.